The 2 T cell receptor beta chains in this list originate from one sample, sequenced in a study of blood T cell repertoires in COVID-19. Clones were sequenced by immunoSEQ multiplex PCR, and TCRdb holds only the in-frame ones, with some missing. In the table there are approximately 77,000 clones, about 82% of which are singletons. The sequenced sample consisted of peripheral blood. These receptors were taken from a man in his fifties or sixties with COVID-19, enrolled during active disease.

The V and J genes are TRBV24-1 and TRBJ2-3; 9 bases line up with TRBD2. The CDR3 is 20 amino acids. Germline assignment: CDR1 KGHDR and CDR2 SFDVKD. V was clipped by 0 bases and J by 3 bases; unmatched bases: 15. The CDR3 DNA reads as TGTGCCACCAGTGATTTGCGGCCTCTGTCAGCGGCGGGAGGGACAGATACGCAGTATTTT. This translates into CATSDLRPLSAAGGTDTQYF.

Only a few counts were recorded for this clone. J is TRBJ1-3 and V is TRBV5-6, with TRBD1 matching 7 bases. The J segment lost 2 bases and the V segment lost 8 bases, leaving 10 bases of the junction unmatched. The CDR3 runs 15 residues. Germline-derived CDR1 and CDR2 are SGHDT and YYEEEE. The CDR3 region has the DNA TGTGCCAGTACCGAGGAGGGGGCGGCTGGAAACACCATATATTTT. It codes for CASTEEGAAGNTIYF.